This note documents a single T cell receptor (beta chain) sequence. This sample stems from a study of STAT5B mutations in CD4+ large granular lymphocyte leukemia. Study overall: Among healthy controls, a particular HLA allele went with more CDR3 'QG' motifs.

In the original workflow: The detection floor for productive clonotype frequency was 2.59 x 10-5. This table comes from immunoSEQ multiplex PCR, and its TCRdb copy is limited to in-frame clones, with some not included. V, J and clone size reflect that table, while D and trimming were determined from the DNA. The sample has nearly 35,000 clones; approximately 90% are singletons. Germline CDR1 MNHEY, CDR2 SVGAGI. This CDR3 contains 13 residues. Trimming shortened V by 11 bases and J by 4 bases, and 18 bases separated the two germline ends. The sample taken for sequencing was CD4+ T cells from blood buffy coats. This chain uses TRBV6-5 with TRBJ2-7; D is possibly TRBD1 or TRBD2 (5 bases each). This receptor was taken from a human donor in good health. This CDR3 is CAATAGTDYEQYF. The CDR3 DNA is TGTGCCGCAACCGCCGGGACGGATTACGAGCAGTACTTC.